Listed here are 17 T cell receptor beta chains from one sample, sequenced in a study of blood T cells in healthy people across ages. Using a J-beta primer mix together with a sample-barcoded 5' primer, a second PCR was run for about 7 to 12 cycles. TCRdb independently ran MiXCR on the 5' RACE reads; one entry per CDR3 protein. Of around 970,000 distinct CDR3 sequences listed, roughly half are singletons. Material: blood. These receptors all come from an older woman in good health.

The chain carries TRBV7-9 and TRBJ1-6; no firm D call. Deletions cut 2 bases from V and 5 bases from J, with 10 bases between. The CDR3 is 15 residues long. Germline lookup yields CDR1 SEHNR and CDR2 FQNEAQ (reference sequence). The chain's CDR3 is CASSLTSFDNSPLHF. The CDR3 bases are TGTGCCAGCAGCTTAACCTCGTTCGATAATTCACCCCTCCACTTT.

The chain joins TRBV24-1 to TRBJ2-1; the D is unclear. Germline CDR1 reads KGHDR; CDR2 reads SFDVKD. CDR3 length: 13 residues. V lost 2 bases to trimming and J lost 8 bases, with 9 bases between them. For the CDR3, the DNA is TGTGCCACCAGTGATTCTATTTTCGATGAGCAGTTCTTC. Translation gives CATSDSIFDEQFF.

The genes are TRBV12-3 or TRBV12-4 and TRBJ2-5; 8 nucleotides align to TRBD2. Trimming removed 4 bases from V and 5 bases from J; junction bases left unmatched: 3. CDR3 length: 13 amino acids. The CDR3 DNA reads TGTGCCAGCAGTTCCGGGAGGGCTGAGACCCAGTACTTC. Translated, it gives CASSSGRAETQYF.

This clonotype was found a few times. The chain combines TRBV6-2 or TRBV6-3 with TRBJ2-3; 12 bases agree with TRBD2. After removal of 6 bases from V and 4 bases from J, the junction contained 11 bases not matched to a gene. This CDR3 comprises 17 residues. The germline gives CDR1 MNHEY, CDR2 SVGEGT. CDR3 protein: CASSSIRTSGIPDTQYF. The DNA of the CDR3 is TGTGCCAGCAGCTCTATCAGGACTAGCGGGATTCCAGATACGCAGTATTTT.

The chain carries TRBV19 and TRBJ2-5, with 8 nucleotides matching TRBD1. Germline trimming cut 7 bases from V and 6 bases from J; bases unmatched to any gene: 10. This CDR3 contains 14 residues. The V gene's germline CDR1 is LNHDA and CDR2 SQIVND (reference sequence). CDR3 residues: CASKDGQGGKTQYF. CDR3 nucleotides: TGTGCCAGTAAAGACGGACAGGGCGGAAAGACCCAGTACTTC.

Here the CDR3 reads CSARFASSYNSPLHF. Written as DNA, the CDR3 is TGCAGTGCTAGATTTGCGAGCTCCTATAATTCACCCCTCCACTTT. The chain recombines TRBV20-1 with TRBJ1-6; D not resolved. The CDR3 runs 15 residues. Trimming stripped 2 bases from V and 0 bases from J, with 8 bases between. Germline CDR1 is DFQATT and CDR2 is SNEGSKA (reference sequence).

J is TRBJ2-1 and V is TRBV7-6; 16 bases are shared with TRBD2. The germline V gene encodes CDR1 SGHVS and CDR2 FNYEAQ. V shed 5 bases, J shed 2 bases, and the junction held 3 bases outside the gene matches. This CDR3 is built from 17 residues. Written as DNA, the CDR3 is TGTGCCAGCAGCAAAGGGACTAGCGGGAGGGCCTACAATGAGCAGTTCTTC. It translates to CASSKGTSGRAYNEQFF.

The V call is TRBV7-9, the J call TRBJ2-5, with D maybe TRBD2 (6 bases). The V end lost 6 bases, the J end lost 11 bases, and 28 bases lay between the germline ends. Germline V gene sequence: CDR1 SEHNR, CDR2 FQNEAQ (reference sequence). This CDR3 is built from 16 residues. DNA for the CDR3: TGTGCCAGCAGTCGAATTACCGGGACTGCCTACAATGAGCAGTACTTC. Its protein is CASSRITGTAYNEQYF. Full variable domain (outside the CDR3, taken from reference TRBV7-9 and TRBJ2-5): DTGVSQNPRHKITKRGQNVTFRCDPISEHNRLYWYRQTLGQGPEFLTYFQNEAQLEKSRLLSDRFSAERPKGSFSTLEIQRTEQGDSAMYLCASSRITGTAYNEQYFGPGTRLLVL.

The table lists this clonotype with many counts. Just one base apart from a much larger clone, this may be a read error. The CDR3, as DNA: TGTGCCAGCAGCTGGTGGGCTAGCCATGAGCAGTACTTC. Protein sequence: CASSWWASHEQYF. This chain links TRBV5-5 with TRBJ2-5, with TRBD2 as a possible D gene (5 bases). V was cut by 3 bases and J by 11 bases, with 17 bases left in between. This CDR3 is 13 amino acids long. Looked up from germline, CDR1 is SGHKS and CDR2 is YYEKEE (reference sequence).

In this sample, this clonotype turned up a few times. The rearrangement joins TRBV20-1 to TRBJ1-1; tentatively, D is TRBD1 (6 bases). The V end lost 6 bases, the J end lost 0 bases, and 14 bases lay between the germline ends. The germline CDR1 and CDR2 sequences are DFQATT and SNEGSKA (reference sequence). The CDR3 contains 14 residues. The CDR3: CSAARGKMNTEAFF. The DNA for the CDR3 is TGCAGTGCCGCCAGGGGTAAAATGAACACTGAAGCTTTCTTT.

This clonotype was counted a few times. The chain uses TRBV20-1 and TRBJ2-3, with D perhaps given as TRBD1 or TRBD2 (5 bases each). Looked up from germline, CDR1 is DFQATT and CDR2 is SNEGSKA (reference sequence). This CDR3 is built from 15 residues. V was shortened by 3 bases and J by 0 bases, with 13 bases between the two germline ends. The CDR3 protein is CSARAGARSTDTQYF. The CDR3 DNA is TGCAGTGCTAGGGCCGGGGCGCGGAGCACAGATACGCAGTATTTT.

J is TRBJ2-5 and V is TRBV6-1; 13 positions agree with TRBD2. The CDR3 spans 14 residues. V shed 10 bases and J 11 bases; nucleotides not matched to a gene: 13. Germline V gene lookup returns CDR1 MNHNS and CDR2 SASEGT. CDR3 nucleotides: TGTGCCACCAAACTAGCGGGAGGGGACAATGAGCAGTACTTC. Its translation is CATKLAGGDNEQYF.

This clonotype was recorded once. The junction does not match germline at one end; this may be a read error. This sequence joins TRBV12-3 or TRBV12-4 and TRBJ2-6, with D perhaps TRBD2 (5 bases). CDR3 length equals 14 residues. The CDR3 nucleotides are TGTACCAGCGGTCGGGCAACTGGGGCCAACGTCCTGACTTTC. Translated, it gives CTSGRATGANVLTF.

The chain recombines TRBV6-5 with TRBJ2-7; tentatively, D is TRBD2 (5 bases). This CDR3 comprises 14 residues. V was shortened by 2 bases and J by 2 bases, with 10 bases between the two germline ends. Germline CDR1 and CDR2: MNHEY and SVGAGI. The CDR3 loop reads CASSYLGGPYEQYF. The CDR3 DNA follows: TGTGCCAGCAGTTACCTAGGCGGGCCCTACGAGCAGTACTTC.

This rearrangement joins TRBV6-5 to TRBJ1-3; D unresolved. Germline V lookup: CDR1 MNHEY, CDR2 SVGAGI. Trimming removed 4 bases at V and 1 base at J, with 5 bases between. This CDR3 contains 13 residues. CDR3 nucleotides: TGTGCCAGCAGTTTTGCGTCTGGAAACACCATATATTTT. Amino acids: CASSFASGNTIYF.

The chain employs TRBV5-5 and TRBJ1-1; 9 nucleotides align to TRBD1. The V and J ends lost 3 bases and 0 bases, in that order; junction bases with no gene match: 0. The germline V gene encodes CDR1 SGHKS and CDR2 YYEKEE (reference sequence). The CDR3 is 14 residues long. CDR3 protein: CASSWDRVNTEAFF. In DNA, the CDR3 is TGTGCCAGCAGCTGGGACAGGGTGAACACTGAAGCTTTCTTT.

The chain employs TRBV4-3 and TRBJ1-6; 10 bases are a match to TRBD1. The V and J ends lost 2 bases and 9 bases, in that order; junction bases with no gene match: 4. This CDR3 is 15 amino acids long. CDR1 is LGHNA, CDR2 YSLEER, per germline. The CDR3 sequence: CASSQPRTGGSPLHF. The CDR3 bases are TGCGCCAGCAGCCAACCCCGGACAGGGGGTTCACCCCTCCACTTT.